This TCR beta chain was sequenced in a study of cytomegalovirus exposure and HLA in healthy donors. Study as a whole: As an earlier analysis found, about 200 million T cells yielded approximately 100 million unique TCR beta sequences. The Caucasian-associated ancestry cluster contained about four fifths of the approximately 420 genotyped donors.

Use of 60 Vbeta and 13 Jbeta primers characterized the PCR. Using immunoSEQ multiplex PCR, the repertoire was profiled, and TCRdb retains in-frame clones only, with some absent. The profile shows approximately 150,000 clones, 50% to 75% of them singletons. Healthy individuals who donated bone marrow served as the donors. V dropped 3 bases and J dropped 0; count of bases not matched to a gene: 3. Germline assignment: CDR1 SGHNT and CDR2 YYREEE (reference sequence). This CDR3 is 16 amino acids long. The gene calls are TRBV5-4 and TRBJ2-7, with 13 bases lining up with TRBD2. Sequenced input: PBMCs. The sequence derives from a woman aged 25 to 39 in good health and CMV-seropositive. The CDR3 DNA follows: TGTGCCAGCAGCTCGGGACTAGCGGGAACCTCCTACGAGCAGTACTTC. It encodes CASSSGLAGTSYEQYF.